This T cell receptor beta chain comes out of a study of regulatory T cells in long-lasting Graves disease. This clonotype was observed at least ten times. Trimming left V 3 bases short and J 4 bases short, with 9 bases between. CDR1 and CDR2 from the germline V gene are MDHEN and SYDVKM. The CDR3 loop spans 13 amino acids. Indicated time point: newly diagnosed GD, antithyroid drugs for less than 3 months. RNA extracted from PBMCs served as the sequencing template. Peripheral blood, at roughly 10 milliliters, went into EDTA tubes. Sequencing libraries for TCR beta were prepared with iRepertoire HTBI primers and Arm-PCR of CDR3 regions. TCRdb re-called the multiplex PCR reads through MiXCR, storing one row per CDR3 protein. The table has roughly 440,000 distinct CDR3 sequences, roughly 15% seen once. The same sample was also studied in work on T cells in Graves' hyperthyroidism and ophthalmopathy. This second study says: These patients, aged 18 to 65, had recently diagnosed hyperthyroidism lasting under 2 months. TCR CDR3 underwent first-round RT-PCR with the HTBI primer set.

The sample in question was peripheral blood mononuclear cells (PBMCs), obtained at new diagnosis, from a patient treated with antithyroid drugs. V usage is TRBV28 and J usage is TRBJ1-2; D may be TRBD1 (6 bases). The clonotype was recovered from a woman under 30 with Graves disease. As DNA, the CDR3 is TGTGCCAGCAGTTTGTGGGGGGCCTATGGCTACACCTTC. This codes for CASSLWGAYGYTF.